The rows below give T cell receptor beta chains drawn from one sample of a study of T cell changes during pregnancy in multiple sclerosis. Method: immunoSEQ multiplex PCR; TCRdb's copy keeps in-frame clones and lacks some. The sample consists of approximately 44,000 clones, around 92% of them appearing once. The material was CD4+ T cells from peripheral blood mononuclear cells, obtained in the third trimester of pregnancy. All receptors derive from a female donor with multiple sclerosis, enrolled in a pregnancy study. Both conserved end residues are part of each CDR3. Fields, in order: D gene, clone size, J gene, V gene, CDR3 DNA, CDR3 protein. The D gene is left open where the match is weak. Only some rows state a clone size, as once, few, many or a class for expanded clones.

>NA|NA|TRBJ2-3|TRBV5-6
TGTGCCAGCAGCTCCACCCGACTTAATCAGCCCCAGTATTTT
CASSSTRLNQPQYF
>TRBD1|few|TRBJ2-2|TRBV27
TGTGCCAGCACCTGGGGTACAGGGGGCCCCGGGGAGCTGTTTTTT
CASTWGTGGPGELFF
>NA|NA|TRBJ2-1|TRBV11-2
TGTGCCAGCAGCTTAGTGGCAGGGAGGTACAATGAGCAGTTCTTC
CASSLVAGRYNEQFF
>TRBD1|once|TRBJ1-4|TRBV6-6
TGTGCCAGTGTTTTCGGGACAGGTGCCGGGGGAAAACTGTTTTTT
CASVFGTGAGGKLFF
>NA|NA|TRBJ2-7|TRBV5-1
TGCGCCAGCAGTCTAACGAGCTCCTACGAGCAGTACTTC
CASSLTSSYEQYF
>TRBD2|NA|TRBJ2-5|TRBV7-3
TGTGCCTTGCGGGGGGCAGGGCCCCTAACCAAGTTAACCCAGTACTTC
CALRGAGPLTKLTQYF
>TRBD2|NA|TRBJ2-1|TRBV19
TGTGCCAGTAGTATAGAGGCTAGCGGGAGGCGCAATGAGCAGTTCTTC
CASSIEASGRRNEQFF
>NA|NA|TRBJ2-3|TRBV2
TGTGCCAGCAGGACTAGCACAGATACGCAGTATTTT
CASRTSTDTQYF
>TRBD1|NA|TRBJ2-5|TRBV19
TGTGCCAGTAGTAGTAGGACAGGGTCGGTAAGGGAGACCCAGTACTTC
CASSSRTGSVRETQYF
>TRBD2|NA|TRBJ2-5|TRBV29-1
TGCAGCGCACGCCCCCCTACGGGAGGAGAGACCCAGTACTTC
CSARPPTGGETQYF
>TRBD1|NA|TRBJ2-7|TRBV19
TGTGCCAGTAGTACGGGACAGGGAAGGAAGCAGTACTTC
CASSTGQGRKQYF
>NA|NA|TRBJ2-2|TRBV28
TGTGCCAGCAGTTTGGGGGGGAACACCGGGGAGCTGTTTTTT
CASSLGGNTGELFF
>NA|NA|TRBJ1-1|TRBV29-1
TGCAGCGTTGAAGGGTTAGCACTGAACACTGAAGCTTTCTTT
CSVEGLALNTEAFF
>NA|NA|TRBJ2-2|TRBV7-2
TGTGCCAGCAGCCTCACCCCCAGGCCGAACACCGGGGAGCTGTTTTTT
CASSLTPRPNTGELFF
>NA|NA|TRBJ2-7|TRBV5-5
TGTGCCAGCAGCTTGAAGACACTCTACGAGCAGTACTTC
CASSLKTLYEQYF
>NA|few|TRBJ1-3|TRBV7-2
TGTGCCAGCAGCTTAGGTCCTTCTGGAAACACCATATATTTT
CASSLGPSGNTIYF
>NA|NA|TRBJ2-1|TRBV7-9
TGTGCCAGCGAGGCAGGGTGGAATGAGCAGTTCTTC
CASEAGWNEQFF
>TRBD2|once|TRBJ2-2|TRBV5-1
TGCGCCAGCAACCCTAGCGGGGAGAACACCGGGGAGCTGTTTTTT
CASNPSGENTGELFF
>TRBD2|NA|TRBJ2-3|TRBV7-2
TGTGCCAGCAGCTTAGGGCCGGGAGGGGTCACAGATACGCAGTATTTT
CASSLGPGGVTDTQYF
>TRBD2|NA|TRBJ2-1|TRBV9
TGTGCCAGCGGTAGCGGGAGACTCGACAATGAGCAGTTCTTC
CASGSGRLDNEQFF
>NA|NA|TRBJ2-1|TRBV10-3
TGTGCCATCAGCCTTAGCGGAGAGGAGCAGTTCTTC
CAISLSGEEQFF
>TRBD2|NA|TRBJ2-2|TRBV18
TGTGCCAGCTCACCACTCGGACTAGCGTTTACCGGGGAGCTGTTTTTT
CASSPLGLAFTGELFF
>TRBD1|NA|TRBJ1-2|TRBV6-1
TGTGCCAGCAGCAGACAGGGGACTGGCTACACCTTC
CASSRQGTGYTF
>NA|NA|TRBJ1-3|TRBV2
TGTGCCAGCAGTGAAGCGCGATCTGGCACCATATATTTT
CASSEARSGTIYF
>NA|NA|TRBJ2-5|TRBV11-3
TGTGCCAGCAGCCGTGACAGGCGCCAAGAGACCCAGTACTTC
CASSRDRRQETQYF
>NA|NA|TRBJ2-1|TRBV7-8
TGTGCCAGCAGCATACGGGCGGGAACCTACAATGAGCAGTTCTTC
CASSIRAGTYNEQFF
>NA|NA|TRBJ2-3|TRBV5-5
TGTGCCAGCAGCTTGAACCCCGCCACTAGCACAGATACGCAGTATTTT
CASSLNPATSTDTQYF
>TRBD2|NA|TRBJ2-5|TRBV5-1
TGCGCCAGCAGCCCGGGACTAGCGCCGGGGGAGACCCAGTACTTC
CASSPGLAPGETQYF
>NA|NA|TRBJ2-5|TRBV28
TGTGCCAGCAGTTCTGGGCTGCCGGGAGCCCAGTACTTC
CASSSGLPGAQYF
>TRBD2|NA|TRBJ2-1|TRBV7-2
TGTGCCAGCAGCTTAACTAGCGGGAGGTTCAATGAGCAGTTCTTC
CASSLTSGRFNEQFF
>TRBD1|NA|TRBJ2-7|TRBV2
TGTGCCAGCAGTGAGAGTGAGGGACAGGGGGAGCAGCAGTACTTC
CASSESEGQGEQQYF
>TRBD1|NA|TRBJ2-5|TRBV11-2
TGTGCCAGCAGCTTAGGGCCGGGACAGCAAGGGACCCAGTACTTC
CASSLGPGQQGTQYF
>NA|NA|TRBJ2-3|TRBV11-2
TGTGCCAGCAGCCCTAGGCCCGGTACGCAGTATTTT
CASSPRPGTQYF
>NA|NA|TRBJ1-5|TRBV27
TGTGCCAGCAGTTTATCGGGCCGGATGATGCCCCAGCATTTT
CASSLSGRMMPQHF
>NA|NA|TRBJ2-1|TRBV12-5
TGTGCTAGTGGTTCTACAGGCTACAATGAGCAGTTCTTC
CASGSTGYNEQFF
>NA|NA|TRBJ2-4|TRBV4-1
TGCGCCAGCAGCCTCGACAACCAAGCCAAAAACATTCAGTACTTC
CASSLDNQAKNIQYF
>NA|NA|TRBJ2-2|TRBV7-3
TGTGCCAGCAGTGTCGCGGGGGCAAACACCGGGGAGCTGTTTTTT
CASSVAGANTGELFF
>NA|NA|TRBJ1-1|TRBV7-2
TGTGCCAGCAGCTTAGGGTTGGTCAGTGAAGCTTTCTTT
CASSLGLVSEAFF
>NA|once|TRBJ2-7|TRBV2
TGTGCCCTGACGTGGCGGGGCAACTACGAGCAGTACTTC
CALTWRGNYEQYF
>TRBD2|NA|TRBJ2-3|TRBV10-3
TGTGCCATCAGTGGGACTAGCCTTCCCACCGATACGCAGTATTTT
CAISGTSLPTDTQYF
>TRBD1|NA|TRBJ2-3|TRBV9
TGTGCCAGCAGCGACCTGACAGGGGCAGGAAAAGATACGCAGTATTTT
CASSDLTGAGKDTQYF
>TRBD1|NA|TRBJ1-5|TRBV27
TGTGCCAGCAAATCCCGGACAGGGGTTAGCAATCAGCCCCAGCATTTT
CASKSRTGVSNQPQHF
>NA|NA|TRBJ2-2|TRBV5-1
TGCGCCAGCGCCCTTAGAAACGGAGGAGCGGCCGGGGAGCTGTTTTTT
CASALRNGGAAGELFF
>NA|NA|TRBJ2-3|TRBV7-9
TGTGCCAGCAGCTCCAGACTAGAAAGCACAGATACGCAGTATTTT
CASSSRLESTDTQYF
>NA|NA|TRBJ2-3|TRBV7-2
TGTGCCAGCAGCTTAGCGGACTTCTGGACCACTGCTACGCAGTATTTT
CASSLADFWTTATQYF
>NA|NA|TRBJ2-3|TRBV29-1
TGCAGCGTCGACTCCGGGACTCCCTTAGTCACCACAGATACGCAGTATTTT
CSVDSGTPLVTTDTQYF
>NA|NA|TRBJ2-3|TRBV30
TGTGCCTGGAGTGTCTCAGATACGCAGTATTTT
CAWSVSDTQYF
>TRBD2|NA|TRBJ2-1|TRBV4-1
TGCGCCAGCAGCCCCACTAGCGGGAGGGCCACTGAGCAGTTCTTC
CASSPTSGRATEQFF
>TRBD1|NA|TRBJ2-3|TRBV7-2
TGTGCCAGCGGACAGGGAATAGGAGATACGCAGTATTTT
CASGQGIGDTQYF
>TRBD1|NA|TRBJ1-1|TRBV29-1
TGCAGAGAGGACGGGACAGGAACCCCTGAAGCTTTCTTT
CREDGTGTPEAFF
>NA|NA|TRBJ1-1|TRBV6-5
TGTGCCAGCAGTTACTTAGGCATGACAGGGAACACTGAAGCTTTCTTT
CASSYLGMTGNTEAFF
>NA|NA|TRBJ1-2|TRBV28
TGTGCCAGCAGTTTAACAGGGTCGGGCTACACCTTC
CASSLTGSGYTF
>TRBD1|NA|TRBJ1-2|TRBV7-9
TGTGCCAGCAGCACCCCACTCGGGGGGACAGGGGGATTGCTGGATGGCTACACCTTC
CASSTPLGGTGGLLDGYTF